This is a list of T cell receptor beta chains from one sample in a study of beta chain features in type 1 diabetes. Sequencing used immunoSEQ multiplex PCR; TCRdb keeps in-frame clones, though not all of them. The repertoire holds 200,000 to 250,000 clones, with over 8.5% as singletons. Sequencing was done on a sample of naive CD4+ T cells from blood. All receptors come from a woman under 30 in good health. CDR3s include the opening cysteine and the closing phenylalanine or tryptophan. D genes are given only for firm matches. Expanded clones are given a class, and other clones once, few, many or no size at all.

clone size | D gene | J gene | V gene | CDR3 length | CDR3 DNA | CDR3 protein
few | TRBD1 | TRBJ1-4 | TRBV30 | 14 | TGTGCCTGGAGTGCGACAGGGATTAATGAAAAACTGTTTTTT | CAWSATGINEKLFF
. | . | TRBJ1-2 | TRBV19 | 12 | TGTGCCAGTAGATCATGGGGAGATGGCTACACCTTC | CASRSWGDGYTF
few | . | TRBJ2-3 | TRBV5-4 | 15 | TGTGCCAGCAGTTCCGTGGGTACTAGTCAGGTTACGCAGTATTTT | CASSSVGTSQVTQYF
few | . | TRBJ2-7 | TRBV7-2 | 14 | TGTGCCAGCAGCTTACTAGCGACGACCTACGAGCAGTACTTC | CASSLLATTYEQYF
few | TRBD1 | TRBJ1-2 | TRBV30 | 13 | TGTGCCTGGAGTGTCCCGACAGGGAGAGGCTACACCTTC | CAWSVPTGRGYTF
few | TRBD1 | TRBJ1-2 | TRBV7-8 | 17 | TGTGCCAGCAGCTTAGGCCTCACAGGGGGAGCTAACTATGGCTACACCTTC | CASSLGLTGGANYGYTF
many | TRBD2 | TRBJ2-3 | TRBV7-2 | 15 | TGTGCCAGCAGTGAGCGGGGGTACCGCACAGATACGCAGTATTTT | CASSERGYRTDTQYF
. | TRBD1 | TRBJ1-2 | TRBV29-1 | 10 | TGCAGCGTGACAGGGGATGGCTACACCTTC | CSVTGDGYTF
. | . | TRBJ2-6 | TRBV5-1 | 14 | TGCGCCAGCAGCTTGGCGTCTGGGGCCAACGTCCTGACTTTC | CASSLASGANVLTF
. | . | TRBJ2-3 | TRBV5-1 | 16 | TGCGCCAGCAGCTTGGTACGGGGGGCACGCACAGATACGCAGTATTTT | CASSLVRGARTDTQYF
. | . | TRBJ2-7 | TRBV27 | 14 | TGTGCCAGCAGTCCATCGGGAAGCTCCTACGAGCAGTACTTC | CASSPSGSSYEQYF
. | . | TRBJ2-5 | TRBV12-5 | 13 | TGTGCTAGTGGTTTGAGGAGCGGGGAGACCCAGTACTTC | CASGLRSGETQYF
few | TRBD1 | TRBJ1-2 | TRBV2 | 14 | TGTGCCAGCAGGGGGGACAGGTTCAACTATGGCTACACCTTC | CASRGDRFNYGYTF
few | . | TRBJ1-1 | TRBV5-5 | 13 | TGTGCCAGCAGCTTTCCCTCCGGCACTGAAGCTTTCTTT | CASSFPSGTEAFF
. | . | TRBJ1-1 | TRBV30 | 12 | TGTGCCTGGGACAGGCCGGGCACTGAAGCTTTCTTT | CAWDRPGTEAFF